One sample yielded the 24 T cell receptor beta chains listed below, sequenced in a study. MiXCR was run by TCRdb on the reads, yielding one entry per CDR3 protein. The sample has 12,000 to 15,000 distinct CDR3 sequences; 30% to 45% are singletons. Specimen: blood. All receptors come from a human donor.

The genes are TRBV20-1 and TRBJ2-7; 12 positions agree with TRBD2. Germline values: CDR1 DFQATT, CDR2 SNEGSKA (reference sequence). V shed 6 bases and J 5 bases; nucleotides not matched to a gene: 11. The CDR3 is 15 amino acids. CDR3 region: CSANSGTSGFNEQYF. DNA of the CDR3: TGCAGTGCAAACTCCGGGACTAGCGGGTTTAACGAGCAGTACTTC.

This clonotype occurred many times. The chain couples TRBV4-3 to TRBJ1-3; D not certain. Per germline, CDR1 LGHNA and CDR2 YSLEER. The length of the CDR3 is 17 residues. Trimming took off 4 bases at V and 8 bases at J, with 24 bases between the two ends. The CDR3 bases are TGCGCCAGCAGCCGAACCCTCGTAGGAGGCCTCGGAGACACCATATATTTT. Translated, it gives CASSRTLVGGLGDTIYF.

Here the CDR3 DNA reads TGTGCCAGCAGCAGTAGTCGACAGGCTAATGAAAAACTGTTTTTT. Translation: CASSSSRQANEKLFF. The V and J genes are TRBV7-1 and TRBJ1-4; a possible D gene is TRBD1 (6 bases). TRBV7-1 is marked as an open reading frame, function uncertain. Trimming shortened V by 5 bases and J by 3 bases, and 13 bases separated the two germline ends. The CDR3 is 15 residues long.

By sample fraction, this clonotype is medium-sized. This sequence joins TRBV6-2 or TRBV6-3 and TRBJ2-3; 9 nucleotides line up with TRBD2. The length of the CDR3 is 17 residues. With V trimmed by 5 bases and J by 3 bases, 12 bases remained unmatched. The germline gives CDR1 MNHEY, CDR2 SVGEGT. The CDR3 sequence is CASSTSFSGRWTDTQYF. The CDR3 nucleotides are TGTGCCAGCAGTACCTCCTTTAGCGGGAGATGGACAGATACGCAGTATTTT.

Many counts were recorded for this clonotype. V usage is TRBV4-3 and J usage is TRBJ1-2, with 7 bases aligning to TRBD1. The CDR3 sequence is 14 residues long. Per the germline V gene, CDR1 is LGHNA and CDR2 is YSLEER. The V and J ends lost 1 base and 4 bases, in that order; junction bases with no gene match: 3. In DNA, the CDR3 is TGCGCCAGCAGCCAAGGTCGGACAGGCTATGGCTACACCTTC. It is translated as CASSQGRTGYGYTF.

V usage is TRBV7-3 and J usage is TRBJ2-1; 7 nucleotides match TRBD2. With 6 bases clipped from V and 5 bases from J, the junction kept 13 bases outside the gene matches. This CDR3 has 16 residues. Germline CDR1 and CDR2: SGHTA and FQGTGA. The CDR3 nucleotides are TGTGCCAGCAGAAATCAACCGGGACTAATGGACAATGAGCAGTTCTTC. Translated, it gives CASRNQPGLMDNEQFF.

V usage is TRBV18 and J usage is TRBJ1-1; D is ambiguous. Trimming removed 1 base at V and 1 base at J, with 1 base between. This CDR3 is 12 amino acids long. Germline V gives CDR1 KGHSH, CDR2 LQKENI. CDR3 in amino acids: CASSPRNTEAFF. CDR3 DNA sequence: TGTGCCAGCTCACCACGGAACACTGAAGCTTTCTTT.

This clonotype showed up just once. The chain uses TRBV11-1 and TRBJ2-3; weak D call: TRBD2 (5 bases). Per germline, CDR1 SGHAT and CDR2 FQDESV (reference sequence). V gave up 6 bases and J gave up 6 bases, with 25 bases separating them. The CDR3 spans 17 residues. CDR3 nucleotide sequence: TGTGCCAGCAGTTCGATAAGCGGCCGGCCATGGAGGGATACGCAGTATTTT. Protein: CASSSISGRPWRDTQYF. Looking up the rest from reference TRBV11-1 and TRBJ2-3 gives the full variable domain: EAEVAQSPRYKITEKSQAVAFWCDPISGHATLYWYRQILGQGPELLVQFQDESVVDDSQLPKDRFSAERLKGVDSTLKIQPAELGDSAMYLCASSSISGRPWRDTQYFGPGTRLTVL.

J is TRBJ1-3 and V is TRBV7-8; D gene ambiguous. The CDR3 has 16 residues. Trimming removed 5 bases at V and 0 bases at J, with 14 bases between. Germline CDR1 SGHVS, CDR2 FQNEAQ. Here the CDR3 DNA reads TGTGCCAGCAGCCGGGAGGGAACCAACTCTGGAAACACCATATATTTT. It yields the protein CASSREGTNSGNTIYF.

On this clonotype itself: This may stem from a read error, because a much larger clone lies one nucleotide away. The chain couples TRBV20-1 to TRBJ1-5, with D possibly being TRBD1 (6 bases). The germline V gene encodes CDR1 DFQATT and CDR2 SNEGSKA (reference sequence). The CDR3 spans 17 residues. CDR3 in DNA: TGCAGTGCTAGAGATCTAAAGGGGGGGTCCCCCAATCAGCCCCGGCATTTT. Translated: CSARDLKGGSPNQPRHF.

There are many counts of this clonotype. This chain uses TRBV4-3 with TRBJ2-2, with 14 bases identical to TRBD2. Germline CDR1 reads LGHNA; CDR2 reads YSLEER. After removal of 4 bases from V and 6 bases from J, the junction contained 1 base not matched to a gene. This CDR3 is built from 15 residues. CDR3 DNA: TGCGCCAGCAGCCGACTAGCGGGAGGGCCCGGGGAGCTGTTTTTT. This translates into CASSRLAGGPGELFF.

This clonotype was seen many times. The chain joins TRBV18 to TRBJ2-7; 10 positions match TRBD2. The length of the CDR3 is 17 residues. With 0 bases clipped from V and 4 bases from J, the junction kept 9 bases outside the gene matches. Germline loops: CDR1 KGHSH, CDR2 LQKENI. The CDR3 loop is CASSPPSSLAGSYEQYF. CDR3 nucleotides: TGTGCCAGCTCACCACCGTCATCACTAGCGGGGAGTTACGAGCAGTACTTC.

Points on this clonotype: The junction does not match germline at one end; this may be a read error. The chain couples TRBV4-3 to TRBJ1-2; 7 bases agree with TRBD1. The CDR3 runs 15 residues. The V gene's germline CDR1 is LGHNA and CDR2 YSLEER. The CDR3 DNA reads TGCGCCAGCGGCCAGCAGGGCAGGGGGATCTATGGCTACAACTTC. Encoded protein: CASGQQGRGIYGYNF.

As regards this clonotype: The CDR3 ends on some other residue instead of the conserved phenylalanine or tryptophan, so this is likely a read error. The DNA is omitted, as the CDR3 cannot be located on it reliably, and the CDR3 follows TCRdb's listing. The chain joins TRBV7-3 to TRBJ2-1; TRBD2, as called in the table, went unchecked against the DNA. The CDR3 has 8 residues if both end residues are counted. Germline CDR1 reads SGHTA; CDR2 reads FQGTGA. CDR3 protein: CASSPRTS.

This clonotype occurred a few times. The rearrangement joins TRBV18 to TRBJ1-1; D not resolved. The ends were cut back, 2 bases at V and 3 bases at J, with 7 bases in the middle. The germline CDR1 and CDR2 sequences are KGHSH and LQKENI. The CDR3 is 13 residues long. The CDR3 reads CASSPFSDTEAFF. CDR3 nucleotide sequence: TGTGCCAGCTCACCATTCAGTGACACTGAAGCTTTCTTT. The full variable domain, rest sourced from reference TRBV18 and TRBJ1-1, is NAGVMQNPRHLVRRRGQEARLRCSPMKGHSHVYWYRQLPEEGLKFMVYLQKENIIDESGMPKERFSAEFPKEGPSILRIQQVVRGDSAAYFCASSPFSDTEAFFGQGTRLTVV.

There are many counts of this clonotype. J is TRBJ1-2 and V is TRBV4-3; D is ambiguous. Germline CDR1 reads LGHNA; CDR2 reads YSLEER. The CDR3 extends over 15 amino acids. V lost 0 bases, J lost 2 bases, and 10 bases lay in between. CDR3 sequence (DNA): TGCGCCAGCAGCCAAGACCCGACCGAGAACTATGGCTACACCTTC. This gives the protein CASSQDPTENYGYTF.

The chain's CDR3 is CSVSGRLHSYNEQYF. Here the CDR3 DNA reads TGCAGCGTTTCGGGACGGTTACACTCCTACAATGAGCAGTATTTT. The V call is TRBV29-1, the J call TRBJ2-3; perhaps D is TRBD1 or TRBD2 (5 bases each). Trimming stripped 5 bases from V and 11 bases from J, with 26 bases between. The germline V gene encodes CDR1 SQVTM and CDR2 ANQGSEA. The length of the CDR3 is 15 residues.

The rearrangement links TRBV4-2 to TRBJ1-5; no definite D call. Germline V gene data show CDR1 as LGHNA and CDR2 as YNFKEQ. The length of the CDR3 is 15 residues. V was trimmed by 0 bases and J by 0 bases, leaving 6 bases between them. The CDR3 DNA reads TGTGCCAGCAGCCAAGAACAGATTAGCAATCAGCCCCAGCATTTT. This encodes CASSQEQISNQPQHF.

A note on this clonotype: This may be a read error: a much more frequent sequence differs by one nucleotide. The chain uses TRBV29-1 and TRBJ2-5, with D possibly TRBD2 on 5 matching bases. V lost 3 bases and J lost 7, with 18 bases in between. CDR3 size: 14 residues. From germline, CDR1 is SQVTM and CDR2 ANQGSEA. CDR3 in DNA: TGCAGCGTTGATTTTGGGGAGATATTGTGGACCCAGTACTTC. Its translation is CSVDFGEILWTQYF.

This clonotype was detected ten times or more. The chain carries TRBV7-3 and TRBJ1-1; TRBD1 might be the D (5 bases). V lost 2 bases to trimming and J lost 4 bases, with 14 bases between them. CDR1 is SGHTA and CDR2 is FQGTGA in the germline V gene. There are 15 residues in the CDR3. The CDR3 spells CASSLLGGGGTEAFF. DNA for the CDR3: TGTGCCAGCAGCTTACTTGGGGGTGGTGGCACTGAAGCTTTCTTT. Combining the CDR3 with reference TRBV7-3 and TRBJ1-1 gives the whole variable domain GAGVSQTPSNKVTEKGKYVELRCDPISGHTALYWYRQSLGQGPEFLIYFQGTGAADDSGLPNDRFFAVRPEGSVSTLKIQRTERGDSAVYLCASSLLGGGGTEAFFGQGTRLTVV.

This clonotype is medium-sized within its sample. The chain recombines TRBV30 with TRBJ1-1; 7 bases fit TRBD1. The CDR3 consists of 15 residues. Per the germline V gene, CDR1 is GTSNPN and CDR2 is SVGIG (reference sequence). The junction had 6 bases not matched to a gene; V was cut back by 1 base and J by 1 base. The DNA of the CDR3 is TGTGCCTGGAGTGACGTTACAGGGGCGAACACTGAAGCTTTCTTT. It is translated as CAWSDVTGANTEAFF.

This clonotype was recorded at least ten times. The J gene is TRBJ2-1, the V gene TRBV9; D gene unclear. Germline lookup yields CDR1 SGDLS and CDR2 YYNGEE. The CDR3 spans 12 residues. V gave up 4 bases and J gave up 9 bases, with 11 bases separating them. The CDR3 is CASSSRVAEQFF. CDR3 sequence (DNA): TGTGCCAGCAGCTCCCGAGTTGCTGAGCAGTTCTTC. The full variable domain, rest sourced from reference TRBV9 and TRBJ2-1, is DSGVTQTPKHLITATGQRVTLRCSPRSGDLSVYWYQQSLDQGLQFLIQYYNGEERAKGNILERFSAQQFPDLHSELNLSSLELGDSALYFCASSSRVAEQFFGPGTRLTVL.

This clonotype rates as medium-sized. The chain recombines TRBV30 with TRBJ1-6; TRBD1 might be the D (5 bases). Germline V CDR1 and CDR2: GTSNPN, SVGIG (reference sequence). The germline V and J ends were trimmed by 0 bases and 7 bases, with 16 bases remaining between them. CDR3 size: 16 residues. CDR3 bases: TGTGCCTGGAGTGTAACCCCCGGGACCACCAATTCACCCCTCCACTTT. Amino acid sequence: CAWSVTPGTTNSPLHF.

DNA for the CDR3: TGCAGCGTTGAAATGGGGATGGAAGAGACCCAGTACTTC. It yields the protein CSVEMGMEETQYF. This chain connects TRBV29-1 to TRBJ2-5, with D uncertain. Germline V gene sequence: CDR1 SQVTM, CDR2 ANQGSEA. Trimming took 2 bases from V and 3 from J, leaving 10 bases between them. The CDR3 runs to 13 residues.